Below are 15 T cell receptor beta chains sequenced from a single sample in a study of technical replicates of blood from a few donors. Using immunoSEQ multiplex PCR, the repertoire was profiled, and TCRdb retains in-frame clones only, with some absent. The table records some 48,000 clones, about 96% of them present only once. Sequenced sample: T cells isolated from PBMCs. All receptors derive from a human donor in good health.

The J gene is TRBJ2-7, the V gene TRBV19; perhaps TRBD2 as D (5 bases). Germline V gene sequence: CDR1 LNHDA, CDR2 SQIVND (reference sequence). Trimming removed 8 bases at V and 2 bases at J, with 25 bases between. This CDR3 region has 17 residues. CDR3 in DNA: TGTGCCAGTTCTCTCTGGACGTCTCGGGAAGGCACCTACGAGCAGTACTTC. Its translation: CASSLWTSREGTYEQYF. Using reference TRBV19 and TRBJ2-7 for the parts outside the CDR3, the full variable domain is DGGITQSPKYLFRKEGQNVTLSCEQNLNHDAMYWYRQDPGQGLRLIYYSQIVNDFQKGDIAEGYSVSREKKESFPLTVTSAQKNPTAFYLCASSLWTSREGTYEQYFGPGTRLTVT.

This sequence joins TRBV4-3 and TRBJ1-1; 8 bases agree with TRBD1. Germline assignment: CDR1 LGHNA and CDR2 YSLEER. CDR3 length: 14 amino acids. V lost 4 bases, J lost 3 bases, and 4 bases stayed unmatched. The CDR3 region is CASSLDRADTEAFF. The CDR3 coding sequence is TGCGCCAGCAGCCTGGACAGGGCGGACACTGAAGCTTTCTTT.

The chain has TRBV4-3 and TRBJ2-7; 9 bases agree with TRBD2. Trimming removed 0 bases from V and 6 bases from J; junction bases left unmatched: 9. Germline CDR1 reads LGHNA; CDR2 reads YSLEER. The CDR3 has 16 residues. CDR3 in DNA: TGCGCCAGCAGCCAAGATACGGGCGGGAGGGCCTCCGAGCAGTACTTC. It translates to CASSQDTGGRASEQYF.

This clone was seen only once. The rearrangement uses TRBV10-2 and TRBJ1-2, with 7 bases identical to TRBD1. This CDR3 contains 14 residues. Trimming removed 4 bases from V and 7 bases from J; junction bases left unmatched: 9. Germline loops: CDR1 WSHSY, CDR2 SAAADI. The CDR3 bases are TGCGCCAGCAGTGGGAGCGACAGGGCTGCTGGCTACACCTTC. Translating gives CASSGSDRAAGYTF.

The rearrangement links TRBV29-1 to TRBJ2-5, with 10 positions matching TRBD1. The germline gives CDR1 SQVTM, CDR2 ANQGSEA. Trimming removed 7 bases from V and 5 bases from J; junction bases left unmatched: 10. This CDR3 comprises 14 residues. The CDR3: CSATGTGDGETQYF. In DNA, the CDR3 is TGCAGCGCGACCGGGACAGGGGATGGGGAGACCCAGTACTTC.

V and J are TRBV5-1 and TRBJ2-7; D uncertain. CDR1 is SGHRS, CDR2 YFSETQ, per germline. There are 14 residues in the CDR3. Trimming cost V 0 bases and J 6 bases, with 13 bases left between them. The CDR3 DNA follows: TGCGCCAGCAGCTTGGAACCTAGGCCCAGCGAGCAGTACTTC. Translated, it gives CASSLEPRPSEQYF.

The chain has TRBV5-4 and TRBJ2-3, with D possibly being TRBD2 (5 bases). In germline, CDR1 is SGHNT, CDR2 YYREEE (reference sequence). CDR3 length: 15 amino acids. Trimming pared 0 bases from V and 1 base from J, leaving 9 bases between. Here the CDR3 reads CASSLALRGTDTQYF. For the CDR3, the DNA is TGTGCCAGCAGCTTGGCCCTGCGGGGCACAGATACGCAGTATTTT. The whole variable domain, filled in from reference TRBV5-4 and TRBJ2-3, reads ETGVTQSPTHLIKTRGQQVTLRCSSQSGHNTVSWYQQALGQGPQFIFQYYREEENGRGNFPPRFSGLQFPNYSSELNVNALELDDSALYLCASSLALRGTDTQYFGPGTRLTVL.

This chain uses TRBV29-1 with TRBJ1-1; 8 bases align to TRBD1. CDR1 and CDR2 from the germline V gene are SQVTM and ANQGSEA. J lost 1 base, V lost 6 bases, and 7 bases had no gene match. This CDR3 is built from 14 residues. The CDR3 loop is CSVTGVVWNTEAFF. The CDR3 nucleotides read TGCAGCGTGACAGGGGTGGTTTGGAACACTGAAGCTTTCTTT.

CDR3 region: CASSQEYAGEGTNEKLFF. The CDR3 nucleotides read TGCGCCAGCAGCCAAGAATACGCCGGCGAGGGAACTAATGAAAAACTGTTTTTT. The rearrangement links TRBV4-3 to TRBJ1-4; D gene uncertain. In germline, CDR1 is LGHNA, CDR2 YSLEER. The CDR3 loop spans 18 amino acids. V was shortened by 0 bases and J by 1 base, with 15 bases between the two germline ends.

This chain joins TRBV9 and TRBJ2-7, with TRBD2 identical over 8 bases. Germline-derived CDR1 and CDR2 are SGDLS and YYNGEE. Trimming removed 0 bases from V and 6 bases from J; junction bases left unmatched: 8. The CDR3 totals 15 residues. Written as DNA, the CDR3 is TGTGCCAGCAGCGTAGGCCCCCAGCGGGAGTTCGAGCAGTACTTC. It is translated as CASSVGPQREFEQYF.

The chain carries TRBV9 and TRBJ2-2; possibly TRBD1 for D (6 bases). Trimming shortened V by 4 bases and J by 1 base, and 11 bases separated the two germline ends. Germline CDR1 SGDLS, CDR2 YYNGEE. This CDR3 comprises 15 residues. CDR3 DNA: TGTGCCAGCAGCCCGATACAGGGGAACACCGGGGAGCTGTTTTTT. Encoded protein: CASSPIQGNTGELFF.

Written as DNA, the CDR3 is TGTGCCAGCAGCGTAGGGTCGGGTAGCTCCAACATTCAGTACTTC. As protein: CASSVGSGSSNIQYF. This rearrangement joins TRBV9 to TRBJ2-4; D remains ambiguous. This CDR3 is 15 amino acids long. V lost 0 bases to trimming and J lost 7 bases, with 14 bases between them. Germline V gene sequence: CDR1 SGDLS, CDR2 YYNGEE.

V usage is TRBV9 and J usage is TRBJ1-5, with 8 bases matching TRBD1. The length of the CDR3 is 14 residues. Per germline, CDR1 SGDLS and CDR2 YYNGEE. With 3 bases clipped from V and 2 bases from J, the junction kept 1 base outside the gene matches. The CDR3, as DNA: TGTGCCAGCAGCGCACAGGGGGGCAATCAGCCCCAGCATTTT. Translating it yields CASSAQGGNQPQHF.

This sequence joins TRBV30 and TRBJ1-2; D unresolved. In germline, CDR1 is GTSNPN, CDR2 SVGIG (reference sequence). CDR3 size: 17 residues. V was pared by 3 bases and J by 5 bases, with 25 bases between. CDR3 DNA: TGTGCCTGGAGGGGAGTTGTGGAACAAGGGAGAGATTATGGCTACACCTTC. This translates into CAWRGVVEQGRDYGYTF.

The chain links TRBV29-1 to TRBJ1-1; TRBD1 matches 12 bases. J was trimmed by 7 bases and V by 7 bases; bases with no gene match: 7. CDR1 is SQVTM, CDR2 ANQGSEA, per germline. This CDR3 spans 13 amino acids. The CDR3 DNA is TGCAGCGCCGGGACAGGGGGCTCTATTGAAGCTTTCTTT. Amino acids: CSAGTGGSIEAFF.